This TCR beta chain was sequenced for a study of T cells in Graves' hyperthyroidism and ophthalmopathy. Regions amplified from RNA transcripts were the TCR beta CDR3 regions. During a first-round RT-PCR of the TCR CDR3, the HTBI primer set was used. One entry per CDR3 protein, called by TCRdb with MiXCR from the multiplex PCR reads. The data contain hundreds of thousands of distinct CDR3 sequences, about 20% of them seen just once; the ten biggest clones take up about 60%. Each person with ophthalmopathy scored at least 3 on the Clinical Activity Score, reached NOSPECS grade 4 or higher, and had been ill under 3 months. General study results and limits: A 13 V-J model separated ophthalmopathy from stable hyperthyroidism. Most thyroid clonotypes that were expanded above 0.001 also turned up in blood.

This clonotype was seen only a few times. Antigen: not known. Sequencing was carried out using blood. The clonotype comes from a young man with Graves' ophthalmopathy.

The CDR3 is CASSARTGTGELFF. CDR3 sequence (DNA): TGTGCCAGCAGTGCCAGGACAGGGACCGGGGAGCTGTTTTTT. The chain couples TRBV12-3 or TRBV12-4 to TRBJ2-2, with 8 positions matching TRBD1. The CDR3 runs 14 residues. V dropped 5 bases and J dropped 5; count of bases not matched to a gene: 4.